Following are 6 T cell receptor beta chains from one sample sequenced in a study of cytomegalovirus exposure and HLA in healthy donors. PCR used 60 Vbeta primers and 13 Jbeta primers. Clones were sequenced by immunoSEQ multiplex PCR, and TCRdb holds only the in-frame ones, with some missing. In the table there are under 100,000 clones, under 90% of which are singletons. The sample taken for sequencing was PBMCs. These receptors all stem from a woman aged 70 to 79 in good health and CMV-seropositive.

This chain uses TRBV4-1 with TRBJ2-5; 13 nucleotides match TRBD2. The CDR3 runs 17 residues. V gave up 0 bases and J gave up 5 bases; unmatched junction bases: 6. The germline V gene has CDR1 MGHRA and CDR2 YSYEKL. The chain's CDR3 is CASSQDGTSGTWETQYF. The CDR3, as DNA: TGCGCCAGCAGCCAAGACGGGACTAGCGGGACCTGGGAGACCCAGTACTTC.

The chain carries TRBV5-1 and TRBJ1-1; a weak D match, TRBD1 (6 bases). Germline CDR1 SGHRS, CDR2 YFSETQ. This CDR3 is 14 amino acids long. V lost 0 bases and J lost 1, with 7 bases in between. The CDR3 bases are TGCGCCAGCAGCTTGGACAGGGCGAACACTGAAGCTTTCTTT. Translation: CASSLDRANTEAFF.

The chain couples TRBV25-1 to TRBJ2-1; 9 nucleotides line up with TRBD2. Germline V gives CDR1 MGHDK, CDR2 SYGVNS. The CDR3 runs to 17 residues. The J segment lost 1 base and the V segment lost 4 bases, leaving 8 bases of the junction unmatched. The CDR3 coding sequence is TGTGCCAGCAGTGTGCGGGAGGGCTTAGGGTCCTACAATGAGCAGTTCTTC. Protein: CASSVREGLGSYNEQFF.

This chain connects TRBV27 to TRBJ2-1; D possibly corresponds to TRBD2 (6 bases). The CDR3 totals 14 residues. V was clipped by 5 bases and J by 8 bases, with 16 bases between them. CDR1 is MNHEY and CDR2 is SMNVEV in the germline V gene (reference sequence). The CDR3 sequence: CASSTRLEADEQFF. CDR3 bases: TGTGCCAGCAGTACCCGACTAGAAGCCGATGAGCAGTTCTTC.

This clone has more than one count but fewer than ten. CDR3 DNA sequence: TGCGCCAGCAGCTTGGCACAGGGGGCTGAGCAGTACTTC. It is translated as CASSLAQGAEQYF. V usage is TRBV5-1 and J usage is TRBJ2-7, with 9 bases identical to TRBD1. CDR1 and CDR2 (germline): SGHRS, YFSETQ. The CDR3 consists of 13 residues. V lost 0 bases to trimming and J lost 7 bases; unmatched junction nucleotides: 2.

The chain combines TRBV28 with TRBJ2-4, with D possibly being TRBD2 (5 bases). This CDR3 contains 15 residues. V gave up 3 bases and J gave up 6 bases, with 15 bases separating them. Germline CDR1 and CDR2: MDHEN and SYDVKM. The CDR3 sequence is CASSFSSAAVNIQYF. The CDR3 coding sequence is TGTGCCAGCAGTTTTTCTTCAGCGGCAGTAAACATTCAGTACTTC.